The 16 T cell receptor beta chains in this list originate from one sample, sequenced in a study of cytomegalovirus exposure and HLA in healthy donors (dated 2017 in TCRdb). Library preparation employed the immunoSEQ multiplex PCR assay. The multiplex PCR relied on a mix of 60 forward primers for TCR Vbeta segments and 13 reverse primers for TCR Jbeta segments. What TCRdb holds here is the immuneACCESS table cut down to in-frame rearrangements. Part of the clones is not present; checked against another copy, under half of the missing clones reflect an unresolved V gene, and the others are unexplained. This sample lists roughly 130,000 clones; 80% were detected once. The ten most abundant clones make up less than 3% of the sample. Sequencing used PBMCs. The receptors come from a man younger than 45 in good health and CMV-seronegative.

The chain carries TRBV5-1 and TRBJ2-3; TRBD2 matches 12 bases. V lost 0 bases, J lost 9 bases, and 20 bases stayed unmatched. Germline assignment: CDR1 SGHRS and CDR2 YFSETQ. This CDR3 has 20 amino acids. The CDR3 nucleotides are TGCGCCAGCAGCTTGGTGGCCCCCGAACTAGCGGGGGGATCTCTGACGACGCAGTATTTT. Its translation: CASSLVAPELAGGSLTTQYF. Together with reference TRBV5-1 and TRBJ2-3, the CDR3 gives the full variable domain: KAGVTQTPRYLIKTRGQQVTLSCSPISGHRSVSWYQQTPGQGLQFLFEYFSETQRNKGNFPGRFSGRQFSNSRSEMNVSTLELGDSALYLCASSLVAPELAGGSLTTQYFGPGTRLTVL.

This chain connects TRBV7-2 to TRBJ2-1; TRBD2 aligns across 9 bases. Looked up from germline, CDR1 is SGHTA and CDR2 is FQGNSA. This CDR3 comprises 19 residues. V dropped 2 bases and J dropped 8; count of bases not matched to a gene: 19. DNA for the CDR3: TGTGCCAGCAGCTTATATGGCGTGAGGGGGCTAGCGGGGCGGGATGAGCAGTTCTTC. Amino acid sequence: CASSLYGVRGLAGRDEQFF.

The chain has TRBV6-6 and TRBJ2-7; D is ambiguous. The CDR3 is 14 amino acids. The V end lost 4 bases, the J end lost 2 bases, and 12 bases lay between the germline ends. Germline CDR1 MNHNY, CDR2 SVGAGI (reference sequence). This CDR3 reads CASSFTPQTYEQYF. The CDR3 region has the DNA TGTGCCAGCAGTTTTACCCCGCAGACCTACGAGCAGTACTTC.

This clone was counted a few times. The chain is built from TRBV5-5 and TRBJ2-7, with 12 bases that match TRBD2. The CDR3 spans 18 residues. The germline V gene has CDR1 SGHKS and CDR2 YYEKEE (reference sequence). The trim removed 0 bases at V and 5 bases at J, leaving 12 bases unmatched. The CDR3 DNA reads TGTGCCAGCAGCTTGGCTCGTCTAGCGGGAGGGCCCAGGGACGAGCAGTACTTC. As protein: CASSLARLAGGPRDEQYF.

The genes are TRBV5-6 and TRBJ2-1, with 8 bases fitting TRBD1. Germline CDR1 is SGHDT and CDR2 is YYEEEE. The CDR3 runs to 16 residues. The ends lost 3 bases at V and 0 bases at J; junction bases unmatched: 5. The CDR3 here is CASSYEQGGSYNEQFF. CDR3 bases: TGTGCCAGCAGCTACGAACAGGGGGGCTCCTACAATGAGCAGTTCTTC.

The chain employs TRBV19 and TRBJ2-7; TRBD2 aligns across 9 bases. The CDR3 loop spans 14 amino acids. Germline CDR1 reads LNHDA; CDR2 reads SQIVND (reference sequence). J was trimmed by 2 bases and V by 5 bases; bases with no gene match: 4. CDR3 in amino acids: CASSPIAGAYEQYF. CDR3 in DNA: TGTGCCAGTAGTCCCATAGCGGGAGCCTACGAGCAGTACTTC.

The chain carries TRBV7-6 and TRBJ1-3, with D possibly being TRBD1 (5 bases). Trimming took off 5 bases at V and 2 bases at J, with 16 bases between the two ends. The germline V gene has CDR1 SGHVS and CDR2 FNYEAQ. This CDR3 has 16 amino acids. CDR3 sequence: CASSDGRRQPGNTIYF. The CDR3, as DNA: TGTGCCAGCAGCGATGGAAGGCGACAGCCTGGAAACACCATATATTTT.

The chain joins TRBV30 to TRBJ1-1; TRBD1 matches 8 bases. Germline V CDR1 and CDR2: GTSNPN, SVGIG (reference sequence). J gave up 0 bases and V 3 bases, and 6 bases lay outside the gene matches. This CDR3 is 15 amino acids long. The DNA of the CDR3 is TGTGCCTGGAGCCCGAGGACAGGGATGAACACTGAAGCTTTCTTT. Protein product: CAWSPRTGMNTEAFF. Filled out from reference TRBV30 and TRBJ1-1, the complete variable domain reads SQTIHQWPATLVQPVGSPLSLECTVEGTSNPNLYWYRQAAGRGLQLLFYSVGIGQISSEVPQNLSASRPQDRQFILSSKKLLLSDSGFYLCAWSPRTGMNTEAFFGQGTRLTVV.

The rearrangement joins TRBV2 to TRBJ2-7, with D maybe TRBD2 (6 bases). Per germline, CDR1 SNHLY and CDR2 FYNNEI. The CDR3 length is 12 residues. With 11 bases removed from V and 3 bases from J, the gap between germline ends came to 14 bases. As DNA, the CDR3 is TGTGCCGGGTTTAGCGGAGGCTACGAGCAGTACTTC. It codes for CAGFSGGYEQYF.

The J gene is TRBJ1-3, the V gene TRBV20-1; D is undetermined. Germline-derived CDR1 and CDR2 are DFQATT and SNEGSKA (reference sequence). This CDR3 contains 11 residues. With 7 bases removed from V and 1 base from J, the gap between germline ends came to 5 bases. This CDR3 is CSVFSGNTIYF. Here the CDR3 DNA reads TGCAGTGTCTTTTCTGGAAACACCATATATTTT.

This chain connects TRBV19 to TRBJ2-1, with TRBD2 identical over 7 bases. Looked up from germline, CDR1 is LNHDA and CDR2 is SQIVND (reference sequence). The CDR3 is made up of 16 amino acids. Trimming at V came to 1 base and at J to 2 bases, leaving 5 bases not matched to a gene. For the CDR3, the DNA is TGTGCCAGTAGTATAGGACCAGCGGGAACCTACAATGAGCAGTTCTTC. This codes for CASSIGPAGTYNEQFF.

The chain couples TRBV30 to TRBJ2-7; 8 nucleotides match TRBD2. CDR1 GTSNPN and CDR2 SVGIG come from the germline V gene (reference sequence). The CDR3 runs to 15 residues. The J segment lost 5 bases and the V segment lost 8 bases, leaving 17 bases of the junction unmatched. Here the CDR3 DNA reads TGTGCCCGGCGGATACCCGGGAGGGCCGTTGACGAGCAGTACTTC. Its translation: CARRIPGRAVDEQYF.

The chain combines TRBV2 with TRBJ2-5; possibly TRBD2 for D (5 bases). With the DNA end fitting TRBJ2-7 better, the J assignment may be wrong. The germline gives CDR1 SNHLY, CDR2 FYNNEI. The CDR3 consists of 14 residues. CDR3 amino acids: CASSDGLASYEQYF. Written as DNA, the CDR3 is TGTGCCAGCAGTGATGGGCTAGCTTCCTACGAGCAGTACTTC.

This chain joins TRBV23-1 and TRBJ2-3, with 7 bases fitting TRBD1. Being an ORF, TRBV23-1 has a function that is uncertain. CDR3 length: 24 residues. The trim removed 0 bases at V and 1 base at J, leaving 28 bases unmatched. This chain's CDR3 is CASSQSGQYRDSPYRSPRTDTQYF. In DNA, the CDR3 is TGCGCCAGCAGTCAATCCGGACAGTACAGGGACAGTCCGTATCGATCACCTCGCACAGATACGCAGTATTTT.

This clone was seen only a few times. The genes are TRBV6-6 and TRBJ1-5, with unresolved D. V lost 8 bases, J lost 0 bases, and 14 bases lay in between. The CDR3 extends over 15 amino acids. Germline CDR1 and CDR2: MNHNY and SVGAGI (reference sequence). The CDR3 DNA follows: TGTGCCAGCGGACGGGGAACGACTAGCAATCAGCCCCAGCATTTT. This translates into CASGRGTTSNQPQHF.

CDR3 in DNA: TGTGCCAGTCTTAATCCGGGTTACAACTATGGCTACACCTTC. This sequence encodes CASLNPGYNYGYTF. V is TRBV19 and J is TRBJ1-2; D remains ambiguous. The CDR3 has 14 residues. Germline V gene sequence: CDR1 LNHDA, CDR2 SQIVND (reference sequence). Trimming removed 8 bases from V and 2 bases from J, with 15 bases in between.